A selection of T cell receptor beta chains follows, all from one sample in a study of blood T cell repertoires in COVID-19. The protocol was immunoSEQ multiplex PCR, while the TCRdb copy is restricted to in-frame clones and leaves out a portion. The sample consists of around 140,000 clones, 75% to 90% of them appearing once. Material for sequencing was peripheral blood. The receptors here all came from a woman in her 50s with acute or convalescent COVID-19. The CDR3 runs from the conserved cysteine through the conserved F or W. The order of the fields is V gene, D gene, clone size, J gene, CDR3 DNA, CDR3 protein. D genes are given only for firm matches. Part of the rows lack a size; the others show once, few, many or a class for expanded clones.

TRBV14,NA,NA,TRBJ2-2,TGTGCCAGCAGCCTATATGCCGGGGAGCTGTTTTTT,CASSLYAGELFF
TRBV10-1,TRBD1,NA,TRBJ2-3,TGCGCCAGCAGTGAGAGGCAGGGGGTCCCCGATACGCAGTATTTT,CASSERQGVPDTQYF
TRBV30,TRBD1,NA,TRBJ1-4,TGTGCCTGGAGCTCCGGGACAGGAGGTGAAAAACTGTTTTTT,CAWSSGTGGEKLFF
TRBV27,TRBD2,NA,TRBJ2-1,TGTGCCAGCAGTTGGACCGGCGGGAGATACAATGAGCAGTTCTTC,CASSWTGGRYNEQFF
TRBV11-3,NA,NA,TRBJ1-1,TGTGCCAGCAGCTTAGGGAGGGCAAACACTGAAGCTTTCTTT,CASSLGRANTEAFF
TRBV3-1/TRBV3-2,NA,NA,TRBJ1-1,TGTGCCAGCAACCGTAGCCCCCAGGGCACTGAAGCTTTCTTT,CASNRSPQGTEAFF
TRBV18,NA,NA,TRBJ1-5,TGTGCCAGCTCACCAGGAGAGAATCAGCCCCAGCATTTT,CASSPGENQPQHF
TRBV4-1,NA,once,TRBJ2-3,TGCGCCAGCAGCGCTCACTACGGGACTGGCATGGAGGGAGATACGCAGTATTTT,CASSAHYGTGMEGDTQYF
TRBV5-1,TRBD1,NA,TRBJ2-5,TGCGCCAGCAGCTTGAACGCCCCGGGACAGGGGTGGGGGACCCAGTACTTC,CASSLNAPGQGWGTQYF
TRBV6-1,NA,NA,TRBJ1-1,TGTGCCAGCAGTGAATGGACACGTGAAGCTTTCTTT,CASSEWTREAFF
TRBV11-2,TRBD2,NA,TRBJ2-5,TGTGCCAGCAGCGGACCCCTGCTGGTGAGCGGGAAAGAGACCCAGTACTTC,CASSGPLLVSGKETQYF
TRBV5-1,NA,NA,TRBJ2-2,TGCGCCAGCAGCTTGGAGAGGGCAAACACCGGGGAGCTGTTTTTT,CASSLERANTGELFF
TRBV5-8,TRBD1,NA,TRBJ2-1,TGTGCCAGCAGCTCCAGAGGACAGGGGGCCGATGAGCAGTTCTTC,CASSSRGQGADEQFF
TRBV25-1,TRBD2,NA,TRBJ2-5,TGTGCCAGCAGTGTCCTCCCTAGCGGGGGGGCGGGAGAGACCCAGTACTTC,CASSVLPSGGAGETQYF
TRBV5-8,TRBD1,NA,TRBJ2-7,TGTGCCAGCAAACAAAGGACAGGCCTATTCTCCTACGAGCAGTACTTC,CASKQRTGLFSYEQYF
TRBV19,NA,NA,TRBJ1-1,TGTGCCAGTACCCGCGGGGAGTCCCTGTGGACTGAAGCTTTCTTT,CASTRGESLWTEAFF
TRBV29-1,TRBD2,NA,TRBJ2-1,TGCAGCGTTGAAGAACCCACTAGCGGGGTTTACAATGAGCAGTTCTTC,CSVEEPTSGVYNEQFF
TRBV7-2,NA,NA,TRBJ2-5,TGTGCCAGCAGCTTAGCACAGGCACCCCAAGAGACCCAGTACTTC,CASSLAQAPQETQYF
TRBV11-3,NA,few,TRBJ2-2,TGTGCCAGCAGCTTAGATGGGAGGAACACCGGGGAGCTGTTTTTT,CASSLDGRNTGELFF
TRBV6-6,NA,NA,TRBJ2-2,TGTGCCAGCAGTTACAGGCAGGGTGACACCGGGGAGCTGTTTTTT,CASSYRQGDTGELFF
TRBV9,TRBD2,NA,TRBJ2-1,TGTGCCAGCAGCGCACCGCGCGGGGCGGGGGGAAGCTACAATGAGCAGTTCTTC,CASSAPRGAGGSYNEQFF
TRBV3-1/TRBV3-2,TRBD2,NA,TRBJ2-1,TGTGCCAGCAGCCAAGGGGGAGGGCGGGCCTTAGGGAATGAGCAGTTCTTC,CASSQGGGRALGNEQFF
TRBV6-5,NA,once,TRBJ1-1,TGTGCCAGCAGTTCTTATTTAAACACTGAAGCTTTCTTT,CASSSYLNTEAFF
TRBV27,TRBD2,once,TRBJ2-3,TGTGCCAGCAGTTTACTAGCGGGTTCTGATACGCAGTATTTT,CASSLLAGSDTQYF
TRBV27,TRBD1,NA,TRBJ1-5,TGTGCCAACTCGGACAGGAAGATTAGCAATCAGCCCCAGCATTTT,CANSDRKISNQPQHF
TRBV7-3,NA,NA,TRBJ2-5,TGTGCCAGCAGTTTTCAAGGGGGACAAGAGACCCAGTACTTC,CASSFQGGQETQYF
TRBV5-1,TRBD1,NA,TRBJ2-2,TGCGCCAGCAGCTTGGCCGGGACAGGGCAGACCGGGGAGCTGTTTTTT,CASSLAGTGQTGELFF
TRBV12-3/TRBV12-4,TRBD1,NA,TRBJ1-1,TGTGCCAGCAGTTTCAGGGGGGCTGAAGCTTTCTTT,CASSFRGAEAFF
TRBV5-8,TRBD2,NA,TRBJ2-7,TGTGCCAGCAGTTACGGGGGGGCCTACGAGCAGTACTTC,CASSYGGAYEQYF
TRBV5-1,TRBD2,NA,TRBJ2-5,TGCGCCAGCAGCTTGGAACATCTAGCGGGGGTTGGAGAGACCCAGTACTTC,CASSLEHLAGVGETQYF
TRBV4-1,TRBD2,NA,TRBJ2-5,TGCGCCAGCAGCCAAGGAGCGGGGAGAGGAGGGCAAGAGACCCAGTACTTC,CASSQGAGRGGQETQYF
TRBV4-1,TRBD1,NA,TRBJ1-5,TGCGCCAGCAGCCTTGGACAGGCCTATAGCAATCAGCCCCAGCATTTT,CASSLGQAYSNQPQHF
TRBV28,TRBD1,NA,TRBJ1-2,TGTGCCAGCAGTTTTAGACTGGGACAGGGGCGCTCCTTCAACTATGGCTACACCTTC,CASSFRLGQGRSFNYGYTF
TRBV6-5,NA,NA,TRBJ2-7,TGTGCCAGCAGTTACTGGGGCGGGATTGGCTACGAGCAGTACTTC,CASSYWGGIGYEQYF
TRBV19,NA,NA,TRBJ1-6,TGTGCCAGTAGTATAGTCGGGGGTAGTTCACCCCTCCACTTT,CASSIVGGSSPLHF
TRBV24-1,TRBD1,NA,TRBJ2-7,TGTGCCACCAGTCAGACAGGGGGCCACGAGCAGTACTTC,CATSQTGGHEQYF
TRBV7-2,NA,few,TRBJ2-7,TGTGCCAGCAGCTTTTCGGACACCACCTACGAGCAGTACTTC,CASSFSDTTYEQYF
TRBV28,TRBD1,NA,TRBJ1-4,TGTGCCAGCACCCCGGACAGGGGAAGGGGTCTGTTTTTT,CASTPDRGRGLFF
TRBV10-3,TRBD1,NA,TRBJ1-2,TGTGCCATCAGTGGGGACAGCTATGGCTACACCTTC,CAISGDSYGYTF
TRBV10-1,NA,NA,TRBJ2-1,TGCGCCAGCAGTGTGGCAGCGCACAATGAGCAGTTCTTC,CASSVAAHNEQFF
TRBV18,TRBD1,once,TRBJ1-1,TGTGCCAGCTCAACTCGACAGGGGAGGAACACTGAAGCTTTCTTT,CASSTRQGRNTEAFF
TRBV2,NA,NA,TRBJ1-4,TGTGCCAGCAGTGAAAGACAGATCACAACTAATGAAAAACTGTTTTTT,CASSERQITTNEKLFF
TRBV14,NA,NA,TRBJ1-6,TGTGCCAGCAGCCAAGGCAGGTTTAATTCACCCCTCCACTTT,CASSQGRFNSPLHF
TRBV7-2,NA,NA,TRBJ2-3,TGTGCCAGCAGCTTAGTCCATGAGGCGGATAGCACAGATACGCAGTATTTT,CASSLVHEADSTDTQYF
TRBV5-4,TRBD2,NA,TRBJ2-1,TGTGCCAGCAGCCACGGACTAGCGGGAGGGAATGAGCAGTTCTTC,CASSHGLAGGNEQFF
TRBV7-3,NA,NA,TRBJ2-2,TGTGCCAGCAGCCAGACAGGGAACACCGGGGAGCTGTTTTTT,CASSQTGNTGELFF
TRBV4-2,TRBD2,NA,TRBJ2-1,TGTGCCAGCAGCCTGAGGGGTCTAGCGGGGCCCAGTAATGAGCAGTTCTTC,CASSLRGLAGPSNEQFF
TRBV19,NA,NA,TRBJ1-5,TGTGCCAGTAGTACCAGACTGACTAATCAGCCCCAGCATTTT,CASSTRLTNQPQHF